The T cell receptor (beta chain) under discussion was sequenced for a study of metastatic and nonmetastatic thyroid tumors. Study overall: Across blood and tumor or nodule tissue, repertoires from malignant and benign thyroid patients were compared with one another. Whole-study results and caveats: Benign nodules were reported to have significantly lower TCR beta diversity than malignant thyroid tumors, in blood and tumor.

TCRdb used MiXCR to call clones anew from the PCR reads. The sample includes tens of thousands of clones, just over 4% of them seen just once. Each patient went into thyroid surgery without having received any treatment. As for this clone: Its target is not known.

The source is a female donor with papillary thyroid cancer or a benign thyroid nodule (not recorded which). Some clones in this sample may be carry-over from other donors' samples. Sequenced input: blood.

CDR3 in DNA: TGTGCCAGCAGTTGGACCGGGAGGAGCACAGATACGCAGTATTTT. It codes for CASSWTGRSTDTQYF. This chain uses TRBV6-5 with TRBJ2-3; 7 bases are shared with TRBD2. The CDR3 is made up of 15 amino acids. Looked up from germline, CDR1 is MNHEY and CDR2 is SVGAGI. Trimming removed 4 bases from V and 0 bases from J; junction bases left unmatched: 4.